This TCR beta chain originates from a study of OX40 agonist ivuxolimab in advanced cancers. Regarding the research as a whole: The costimulatory receptor OX40 (CD134) was targeted by ivuxolimab, a fully human IgG2 agonistic monoclonal antibody. Intravenous ivuxolimab was administered to patients every 2 weeks at six dose levels: 0.01, 0.1, 0.3, 1.5, 3 and 10 mg/kg. Of the approximately 54 patients in dose escalation, 19 had hepatocellular carcinoma, around 15 had melanoma, 9 had renal cell carcinoma and 9 had head and neck cancer. The dose-escalation cohort was 82.7% male with a mean age of 60 years, ranging from about 20 to 80. Patients were allowed to have had prior anti-PD-1, anti-PD-L1 or anti-CTLA-4 therapy, and 30% to 40% of the dose-escalation patients had been treated with checkpoint inhibitors. Partial responses were achieved by three dose-escalation patients, of whom one had hepatocellular carcinoma and two had cutaneous melanoma. Peripheral TCRbeta sequencing was intended to test whether TCR sequence diversity was altered and clonal T-cell expansion was caused by ivuxolimab. The paper covers the monotherapy dose-escalation part of the phase I ivuxolimab trial, which included N of about 56 patients. Paper-wide results and their limitations: Antigen specificity was not determined for the clonally expanded peripheral T cells. Low levels of normalized T-cell clonal expansion were also shown by some nonresponding patients. After ivuxolimab, more expanded clones were found on average in CD8+ T cells than in CD4+ T cells. In the 0.1-3.0 mg/kg groups, partial responders were among the patients with the lowest normalized peripheral clonal expansion, particularly in CD8+ T cells. At doses from 0.1 to 3.0 mg/kg, clonal expansion was seen in both CD4+ and CD8+ blood T cells between baseline and week 6.

Notes on this clone: The antigen it recognizes is unknown. The input lacks base qualities; no much larger clone sits a single base away.

From cysteine to phenylalanine, the CDR3 is 13 amino acids long. The DNA shown is the 39-base CDR3, in frame from base 1. V is trimmed back by 7 bases and J by 4 bases, and the junction contains 7 bases that no gene match accounts for. Taken from the germline V gene (reference sequence), the CDR1 and CDR2 loops are SGHNT and YYREEE. The trial excluded patients who had a history of autoimmune disease or who were on systemic immunosuppression. Peripheral blood for TCR sequencing was collected from all dose cohorts at baseline, on cycle 4 day 1, and on cycle 7 day 1. The samples were drawn from a first-in-human, open-label, multicenter phase I dose-escalation trial of ivuxolimab. Adults with locally advanced or metastatic melanoma, renal cell, hepatocellular, or head and neck squamous cell carcinoma were enrolled in the trial. Before TCR sequencing, CD4+ and CD8+ T cells were separately sorted from peripheral blood.

Genomic DNA was extracted from sorted cells for sequencing of the TCRbeta CDR3 region. The immunoSEQ Assay was used to sequence the TCRbeta CDR3 regions. What TCRdb holds here is the immuneACCESS table cut down to in-frame rearrangements. Part of the clones is not present; checked against another copy, under half of the missing clones reflect an unresolved V gene, and the others are unexplained. Here the sample has 80,000 or so clones; about 87% occur a single time. The ten largest make up roughly 7% of the sample. Sequenced here: CD4+ or CD8+ T cells sorted from blood, sampled in a trial of the OX40 agonist ivuxolimab. The sequence was obtained from an adult with an advanced solid tumor such as melanoma, head and neck, liver or kidney cancer. The rearranged segments are TRBV5-4 and TRBJ1-2, and TRBD1 matches 7 of the central bases. This receptor has the CDR3 CASWYRGGYGYTF. The nucleotide sequence is given as TGTGCCAGCTGGTACAGGGGTGGCTATGGCTACACCTTC.